This entry describes one TCR beta chain. This clonotype was counted ten times or more. Its specific antigen is unknown. Base-call qualities are not available, and no considerably larger clone is one nucleotide away. These data come from a study of identical twins (dated by TCRdb to about 2016). A note on the overall study: TCR alpha and beta repertoires from monozygotic twins, unrelated adults of various ages and cord blood were deep-sequenced to test whether fetal clonotypes persist. To rule out contamination, the twin experiments were replicated at different times with different library preparation protocols. Study-wide conclusions, independent of this receptor: Abundant cord blood beta clonotypes carried fewer insertions; young adult naive repertoires showed a weaker similar trend, while memory repertoires showed none. Compared with coincidental sharing between unrelated individuals, out-of-frame TCR alpha sequences shared between twins had an excess of sequences with low generation probability. In monozygotic twins, out-of-frame TCR alpha sharing was systematically underestimated by recombination models, although the models agreed with sharing between unrelated individuals. Invariant T cells such as MAIT and iNKT could partly confound zero-insertion analyses, though diverse VJ usage argued against this for most clonotypes. In beta out-of-frame sequences, excess twin sharing was weaker, because having fewer shared sequences lowered the signal-to-noise ratio. Because the same donors could not be followed over many years, the conclusions relied on cross-sectional statistical analysis.

Only healthy Caucasian donors were included. Three pairs of female monozygotic twins, all aged roughly 18 to 30 years, made up the twin cohort. Miltenyi CD45RO+ enrichment and human naive T-cell isolation kits were used to isolate memory (CD45RO+) and naive T cells from PBMC. Library method: 5' RACE. The sequencing machine was an Illumina HiSeq 2000. A universal primer binding site was added through template switching, and the final cDNA carried a unique molecular identifier so that TCR cDNA molecules could be counted accurately. Specific primers in the conserved constant-segment region were used to synthesize first-strand cDNA for TCR alpha and beta chains. To control for contamination, each cDNA library was double barcoded with a SMART-Mk sample barcode plus Illumina barcodes. TruSeq adapter sequences, together with Illumina sample barcodes, were added in two successive PCR steps. Sequencing of the TCR alpha and beta cDNA libraries was done on the Illumina HiSeq platform using custom primers. Concerning the study's data processing: MiGEC processed the raw reads to extract unique molecular identifiers, while MiXCR was used to determine the CDR3 positions. Recombination models were inferred per individual with the repgenHMM and IGoR tools using an EM algorithm. Shared clonotype analysis was performed with the tcR package in R, normalizing sharing by the product of cloneset sizes. Out-of-frame nonproductive sequences were analyzed to study raw recombination free of thymic and clonal selection effects. TCRdb passed the public sequencing reads through fastp at Q25 and MiXCR, retaining productive beta sequences. Duplicate CDR3 protein sequences are folded into a single record with the most common DNA and genes. What appears here as the V and J calls and clone size reflects TCRdb's work, not the paper's. Counted in this sample were hundreds of thousands of distinct CDR3 sequences; approximately 7% of them appeared once. 3.5% to 4% of the sample is taken by the ten largest.

In the germline V gene, CDR1 corresponds to SGHDN and CDR2 to FVKESK. The CDR3 runs 15 amino acids, cysteine and phenylalanine included. Solely the CDR3 DNA is kept, with 45 bases framed from the first base. V lost 2 bases and J lost 2 bases, and the count of bases not matched to a germline gene is 5. Another study also made use of these data, one on yellow fever vaccine responses in identical twins. From that second study: The T cell response to vaccination in identical twins was reported by the authors to appear partly convergent and partly personalized. In identical twins, the study followed T cell clones that responded to the vaccine with precision.

The sequenced sample consisted of memory (CD45RO+) T cells sorted from blood. Reading the label with the study, this specimen's cell subset or site is: CD45RO+ enriched T cells. The TCR sequence derives from a woman aged 18-29 years in good health. The V and J segments used are TRBV14 and TRBJ1-1; 7 bases in the junction line up with TRBD1. Here is the DNA: TGTGCCAGCAGCCAACAGGGGACAGCCAACACTGAAGCTTTCTTT. It specifies CASSQQGTANTEAFF.